This T cell receptor (beta chain) was identified during a study of T-cell reconstitution after alpha-beta-depleted transplantation in children. A note on this clonotype: Its cognate antigen is unknown. One end of the junction is discordant with germline, which a read error may explain.

The CDR3 length is 21 residues. Germline CDR1 KGHDR, CDR2 SFDVKD. Using unique molecular identifiers, the investigators prepared the TCRbeta library. TCRdb recomputed calls from the PCR reads with MiXCR, one row per CDR3 protein. The data show about 340,000 distinct CDR3 sequences, with around 15% seen just once and approximately 44% held by the top ten. Points from the study as a whole: One year after transplant, T-cell counts and diversity came mostly from newly produced T cells. Alpha-beta T cells about two months after transplant reportedly derived from several hundred expanded graft clones.

This chain connects TRBV24-1 to TRBJ2-4; TRBD2 agrees at 14 bases. The TCR comes from a male patient aged 2-15 years who had a stem cell transplant for acute lymphoblastic leukemia, so the T cells may come from the graft donor. The source material was PBMCs, mostly from graft donor cells, sampled 360 days after TCRalphabeta/CD19-depleted stem cell transplant. CDR3 loop: CAASDQRQTSGRAGAKNIQYF. The CDR3 nucleotides read TGTGCCGCCAGTGATCAACGCCAGACTAGCGGGAGGGCCGGGGCCAAAAACATTCAGTACTTC.